This note documents a single T cell receptor beta chain sequence. Profiled with immunoSEQ multiplex PCR; TCRdb holds only in-frame clones, not every one. Of about 240,000 clones in the sample, 82% were seen once. This sample was taken from a study of blood T cell repertoires in COVID-19. Overall study: From T cells, B-cell-depleted T cells, or PBMCs came the material, which was cDNA or gDNA.

From germline, CDR1 is SEHNR and CDR2 FQNEAQ (reference sequence). The J segment lost 6 bases and the V segment lost 1 base, leaving 7 bases of the junction unmatched. The CDR3 consists of 15 residues. The specimen was peripheral blood. The chain joins TRBV7-9 to TRBJ1-1; TRBD1 aligns across 8 bases. This clonotype originated in a woman aged 55-70 years with active or convalescent COVID-19. CDR3 residues: CASSLGDRRMAEAFF. The CDR3 region has the DNA TGTGCCAGCAGCTTAGGGGACAGGAGAATGGCTGAAGCTTTCTTT.